This T cell receptor beta chain appears in the sequencing data of a study of blood T cell repertoires in COVID-19. Overall study context: The United States, Italy and Spain were the sources of the acute and convalescent COVID-19 samples. T cells, B-cell-depleted T cells, or PBMCs provided the cDNA or gDNA that served as material.

The protocol was immunoSEQ multiplex PCR, while the TCRdb copy is restricted to in-frame clones and leaves out a portion. The data contain around 180,000 clones, around 79% of them singletons. With respect to this clone: Its ends do not fully match the called genes, so a read error is possible.

The sequence was obtained from a man in his sixties with active or convalescent COVID-19. The specimen sequenced was peripheral blood.

The CDR3 bases are TGCAGCGCTGAAGTCGGCGGGGGTGAGCAGTTCTTC. This codes for CSAEVGGGEQFF. This rearrangement joins TRBV29-1 to TRBJ2-1, with 7 bases matching TRBD2. This CDR3 spans 12 amino acids. CDR1 and CDR2 (germline): SQVTM, ANQGSEA.